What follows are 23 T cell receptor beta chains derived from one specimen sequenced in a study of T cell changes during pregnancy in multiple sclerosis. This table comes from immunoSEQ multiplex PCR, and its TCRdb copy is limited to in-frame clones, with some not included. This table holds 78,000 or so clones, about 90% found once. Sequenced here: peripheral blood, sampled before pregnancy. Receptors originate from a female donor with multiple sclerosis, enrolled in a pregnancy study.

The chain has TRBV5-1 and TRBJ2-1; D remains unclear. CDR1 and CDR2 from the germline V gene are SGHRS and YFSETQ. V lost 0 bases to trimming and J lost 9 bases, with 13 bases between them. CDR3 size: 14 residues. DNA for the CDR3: TGCGCCAGCAGCTTGGGAAGCCGGTTTGTTGAGCAGTTCTTC. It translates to CASSLGSRFVEQFF. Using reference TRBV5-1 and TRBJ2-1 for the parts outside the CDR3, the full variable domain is KAGVTQTPRYLIKTRGQQVTLSCSPISGHRSVSWYQQTPGQGLQFLFEYFSETQRNKGNFPGRFSGRQFSNSRSEMNVSTLELGDSALYLCASSLGSRFVEQFFGPGTRLTVL.

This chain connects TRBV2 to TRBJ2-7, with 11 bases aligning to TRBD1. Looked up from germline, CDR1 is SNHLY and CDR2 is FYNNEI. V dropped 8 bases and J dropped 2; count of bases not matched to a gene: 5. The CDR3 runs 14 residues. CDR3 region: CASHWTGGAYEQYF. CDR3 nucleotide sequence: TGTGCCAGCCACTGGACAGGGGGCGCCTACGAGCAGTACTTC. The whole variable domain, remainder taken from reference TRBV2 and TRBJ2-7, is EPEVTQTPSHQVTQMGQEVILRCVPISNHLYFYWYRQILGQKVEFLVSFYNNEISEKSEIFDDQFSVERPDGSNFTLKIRSTKLEDSAMYFCASHWTGGAYEQYFGPGTRLTVT.

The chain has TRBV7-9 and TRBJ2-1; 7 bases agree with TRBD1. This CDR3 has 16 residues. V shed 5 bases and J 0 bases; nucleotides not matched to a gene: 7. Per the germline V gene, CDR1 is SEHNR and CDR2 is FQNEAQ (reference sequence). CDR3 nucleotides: TGTGCCAGCAGCGACTTAGGGGGCAGCTCCTACAATGAGCAGTTCTTC. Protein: CASSDLGGSSYNEQFF.

The CDR3 DNA reads as TGCGCCAGCAGCCAAGGAGGTGAAGGCTACGAGCAGTACTTC. This gives the protein CASSQGGEGYEQYF. The rearrangement joins TRBV4-1 to TRBJ2-7, with no clear D. Germline CDR1 MGHRA, CDR2 YSYEKL. This CDR3 contains 14 residues. V lost 1 base and J 3 bases, leaving 10 bases between the germline ends.

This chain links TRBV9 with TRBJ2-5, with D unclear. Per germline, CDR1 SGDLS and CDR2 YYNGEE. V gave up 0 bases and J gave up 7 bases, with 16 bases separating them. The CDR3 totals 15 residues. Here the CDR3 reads CASSVEVGSGATQYF. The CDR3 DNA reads TGTGCCAGCAGCGTAGAGGTCGGCTCTGGAGCGACCCAGTACTTC.

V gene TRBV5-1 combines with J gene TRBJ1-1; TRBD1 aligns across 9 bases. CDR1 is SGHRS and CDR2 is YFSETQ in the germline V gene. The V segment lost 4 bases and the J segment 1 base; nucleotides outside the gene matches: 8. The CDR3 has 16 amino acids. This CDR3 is CASSAGRGQGNTEAFF. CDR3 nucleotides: TGCGCCAGCAGCGCAGGAAGGGGACAGGGGAACACTGAAGCTTTCTTT.

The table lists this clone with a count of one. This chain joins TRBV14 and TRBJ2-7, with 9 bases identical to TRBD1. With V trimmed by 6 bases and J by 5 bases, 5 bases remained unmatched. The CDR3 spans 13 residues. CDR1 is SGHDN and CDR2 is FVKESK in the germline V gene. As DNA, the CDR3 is TGTGCCAGCAGACCCGGGACAGGGCACGAGCAGTACTTC. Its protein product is CASRPGTGHEQYF.

The CDR3 sequence is CASSGDSTYYGYTF. CDR3 nucleotide sequence: TGCGCCAGCAGCGGAGACAGCACCTACTATGGCTACACCTTC. The rearrangement uses TRBV5-1 and TRBJ1-2, with TRBD1 as a possible D gene (5 bases). The V end was cut by 4 bases, the J end by 3 bases, with 13 bases between. Per germline, CDR1 SGHRS and CDR2 YFSETQ. CDR3 length: 14 residues.

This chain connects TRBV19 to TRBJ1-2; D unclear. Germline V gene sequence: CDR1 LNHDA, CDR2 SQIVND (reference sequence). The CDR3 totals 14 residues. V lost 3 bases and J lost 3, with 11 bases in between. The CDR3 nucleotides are TGTGCCAGTAGTATCGCCGGGAACCACTATGGCTACACCTTC. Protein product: CASSIAGNHYGYTF.

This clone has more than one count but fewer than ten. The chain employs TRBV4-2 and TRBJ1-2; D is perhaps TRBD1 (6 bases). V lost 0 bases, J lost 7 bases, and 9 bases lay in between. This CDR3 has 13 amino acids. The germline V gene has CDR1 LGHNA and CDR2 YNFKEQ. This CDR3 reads CASSQDSGVGYTF. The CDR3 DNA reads TGTGCCAGCAGCCAAGATTCAGGGGTTGGCTACACCTTC.

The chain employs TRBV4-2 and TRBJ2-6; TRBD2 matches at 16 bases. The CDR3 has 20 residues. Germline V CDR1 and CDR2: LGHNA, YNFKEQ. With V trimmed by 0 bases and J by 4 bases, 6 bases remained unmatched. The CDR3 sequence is CASSQDLGTSGGGGANVLTF. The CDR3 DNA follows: TGTGCCAGCAGCCAAGATCTTGGGACTAGCGGGGGGGGCGGGGCCAACGTCCTGACTTTC.

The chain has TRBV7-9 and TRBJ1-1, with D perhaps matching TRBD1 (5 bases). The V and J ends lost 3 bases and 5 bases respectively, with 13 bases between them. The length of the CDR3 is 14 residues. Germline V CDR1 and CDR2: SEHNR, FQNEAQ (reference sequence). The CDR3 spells CASSFPPRVTEAFF. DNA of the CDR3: TGTGCCAGCAGCTTTCCCCCCAGGGTTACTGAAGCTTTCTTT. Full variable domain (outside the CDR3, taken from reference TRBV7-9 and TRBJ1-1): DTGVSQNPRHKITKRGQNVTFRCDPISEHNRLYWYRQTLGQGPEFLTYFQNEAQLEKSRLLSDRFSAERPKGSFSTLEIQRTEQGDSAMYLCASSFPPRVTEAFFGQGTRLTVV.

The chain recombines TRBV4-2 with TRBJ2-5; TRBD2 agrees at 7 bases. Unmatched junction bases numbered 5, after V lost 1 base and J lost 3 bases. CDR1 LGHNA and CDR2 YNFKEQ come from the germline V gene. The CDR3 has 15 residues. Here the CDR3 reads CASSQGTSWEETQYF. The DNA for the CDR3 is TGTGCCAGCAGCCAAGGGACTAGTTGGGAAGAGACCCAGTACTTC.

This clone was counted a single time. For the CDR3, the DNA is TGTGCCAGCAGCTTGGCAGGGGGCCCGAATTCACCCCTCCACTTT. Translating it yields CASSLAGGPNSPLHF. V and J are TRBV5-6 and TRBJ1-6; 8 bases align to TRBD1. The CDR3 consists of 15 residues. The germline gives CDR1 SGHDT, CDR2 YYEEEE. V shed 0 bases, J shed 7 bases, and the junction held 3 bases outside the gene matches.

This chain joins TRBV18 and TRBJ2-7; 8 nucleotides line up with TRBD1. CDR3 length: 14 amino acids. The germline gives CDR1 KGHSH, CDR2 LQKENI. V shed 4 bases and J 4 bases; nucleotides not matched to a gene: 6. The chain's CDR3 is CASSLQGAEYEQYF. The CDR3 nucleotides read TGTGCCAGCTCACTTCAGGGGGCGGAGTACGAGCAGTACTTC.

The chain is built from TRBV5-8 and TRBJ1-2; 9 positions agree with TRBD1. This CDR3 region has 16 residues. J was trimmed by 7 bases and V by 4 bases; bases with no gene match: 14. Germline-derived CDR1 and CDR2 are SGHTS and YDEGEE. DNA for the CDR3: TGTGCCAGCAGCGAATCAACAGGGGGCGTAGGGGGTGGCTACACCTTC. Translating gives CASSESTGGVGGGYTF. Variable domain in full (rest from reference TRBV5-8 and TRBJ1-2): EAGVTQSPTHLIKTRGQQATLRCSPISGHTSVYWYQQALGLGLQFLLWYDEGEERNRGNFPPRFSGRQFPNYSSELNVNALELEDSALYLCASSESTGGVGGGYTFGSGTRLTVV.

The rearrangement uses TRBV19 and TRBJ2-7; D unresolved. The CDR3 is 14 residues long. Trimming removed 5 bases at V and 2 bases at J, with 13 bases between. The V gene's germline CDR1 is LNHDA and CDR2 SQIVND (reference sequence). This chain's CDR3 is CASSFNSLPYEQYF. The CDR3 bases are TGTGCCAGTAGTTTCAATAGTCTGCCCTACGAGCAGTACTTC.

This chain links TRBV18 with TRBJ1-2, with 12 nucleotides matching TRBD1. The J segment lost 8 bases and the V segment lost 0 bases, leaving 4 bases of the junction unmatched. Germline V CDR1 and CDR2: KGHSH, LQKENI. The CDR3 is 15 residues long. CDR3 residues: CASSPPPGTGGGYTF. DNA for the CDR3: TGTGCCAGCTCACCACCTCCCGGGACAGGGGGCGGCTACACCTTC.

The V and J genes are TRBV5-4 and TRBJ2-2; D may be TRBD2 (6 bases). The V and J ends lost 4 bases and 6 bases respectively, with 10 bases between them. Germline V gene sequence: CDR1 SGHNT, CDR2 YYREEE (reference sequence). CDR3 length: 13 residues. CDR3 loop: CASSPPGAGELFF. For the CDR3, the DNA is TGTGCCAGCAGCCCGCCGGGGGCCGGGGAGCTGTTTTTT.

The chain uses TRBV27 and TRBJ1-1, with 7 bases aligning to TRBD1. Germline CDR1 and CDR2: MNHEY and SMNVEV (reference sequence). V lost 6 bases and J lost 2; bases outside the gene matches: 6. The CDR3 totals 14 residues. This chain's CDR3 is CASRPQGTNTEAFF. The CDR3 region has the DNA TGTGCCAGCAGACCACAGGGGACCAACACTGAAGCTTTCTTT.

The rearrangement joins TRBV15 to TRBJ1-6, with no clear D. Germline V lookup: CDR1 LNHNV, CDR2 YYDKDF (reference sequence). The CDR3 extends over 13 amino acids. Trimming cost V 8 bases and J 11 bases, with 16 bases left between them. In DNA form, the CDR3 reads TGTGCCACCGGAGCAAGGACTGGGACACCCCTCCACTTT. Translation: CATGARTGTPLHF.

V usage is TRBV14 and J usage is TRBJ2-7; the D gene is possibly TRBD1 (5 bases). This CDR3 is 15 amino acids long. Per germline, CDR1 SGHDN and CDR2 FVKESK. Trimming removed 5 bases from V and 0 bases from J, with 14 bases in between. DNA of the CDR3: TGTGCCAGCAGCAGGGAAGGGGCCGGCTCCTACGAGCAGTACTTC. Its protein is CASSREGAGSYEQYF.

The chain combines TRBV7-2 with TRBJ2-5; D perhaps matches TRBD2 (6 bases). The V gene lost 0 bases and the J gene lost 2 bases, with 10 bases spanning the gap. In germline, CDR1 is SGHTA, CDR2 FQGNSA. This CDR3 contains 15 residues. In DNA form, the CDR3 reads TGTGCCAGCAGCTTAGCGGGGGGAGTTCAAGAGACCCAGTACTTC. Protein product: CASSLAGGVQETQYF.